The T cell receptor beta chain described here comes from a study of cytomegalovirus exposure and HLA in healthy donors. Regarding this clone: What it binds is not known.

The CDR3 is 15 amino acids. Germline CDR1 and CDR2: SGDLS and YYNGEE. V was cut by 3 bases and J by 1 base, with 13 bases left in between. Study-level points and caveats: For most TCR sequences rarity was the rule, although some public TCRs occurred in many donors.

Primers: 60 Vbeta forward and 13 Jbeta reverse. The method was immunoSEQ multiplex PCR; TCRdb's version includes in-frame clones alone and lacks a portion of them. The sample has 130,000 to 150,000 clones, roughly 79% seen once. Material: PBMCs. The clonotype was recovered from a male donor in good health and CMV-seronegative. The chain couples TRBV9 to TRBJ1-1, with a tentative D call TRBD1 (6 bases). CDR3 in amino acids: CASSGPSGANTEAFF. The CDR3 bases are TGTGCCAGCAGCGGTCCCTCAGGGGCGAACACTGAAGCTTTCTTT.